Listed here is a single T cell receptor beta chain. This clonotype was seen a few times. Its antigen has not been determined. No clone much larger than this one lies a single base away; base qualities are absent. V drops 5 bases and J drops 9 bases, leaving 14 bases in between. Its CDR3 holds 13 amino acids, cysteine through phenylalanine. Just CDR3 DNA is preserved here, 39 bases in frame from base 1. These data originate in a study of T cell repertoires in cytomegalovirus infection (dated by TCRdb to between 2018 and 2020). With respect to the entire study: Alongside well-studied HLA-B-restricted epitopes, the peptide stimulations were aimed at recently identified HLA-C-restricted CMV epitopes, whose presentation resists viral immunomodulation. Because public TCR beta signatures pointed to carriage of CMV infection together with the matching HLA type, the HLA type of each donor mattered for the analysis.

The paper's findings and limits, for the study overall: Cumulative frequency of public TCR beta family members discriminated carriers of CMV infection plus the relevant HLA type in this cohort and an independent approximately 350-donor cohort. The ex vivo response was dominated by HLA-C-restricted CMV-specific TCR beta clonotypes, which also provided the single most frequent clonotype in two of eight donors.

The instrument was an Illumina HiSeq 1500. Using fastp trimming at Q25 and MiXCR clonotype assembly, TCRdb reanalyzed the public sequencing data and kept in-frame beta chains. Identical CDR3 proteins give one entry, which carries the most common genes and DNA. The sample table holds roughly 570,000 distinct CDR3 sequences, of which approximately 40% were seen once. Of the sample, 48% is held by the ten largest clones. The treatment or condition label of this sample denotes: in vitro stimulation with specific CMV peptide epitopes to enrich CMV-specific T cells. Sequencing was performed on cultured PBMCs, taken from culture after CMV antigen stimulation. The V and J segments used are TRBV12-3 or TRBV12-4 and TRBJ2-4; the D region is possibly TRBD1 or TRBD2, each matching across 5 bases. This sequence was found in a human donor in good health (CMV status not recorded). Some clones in this sample may be carry-over from other donors' samples. At the DNA level, the sequence is TGTGCCAGCAGTGGGACCAGGGTTACCATTCAGTACTTC. This sequence encodes CASSGTRVTIQYF.